This T cell receptor (beta chain) appears in the sequencing data of a study of cytomegalovirus exposure and HLA in healthy donors. This CDR3 contains 15 residues. Germline assignment: CDR1 MDHEN and CDR2 SYDVKM. Trimming took 7 bases from V and 6 from J, leaving 19 bases between them. Overall study findings and caveats: Analysis was carried out at a later point, and it linked a missense DCLRE1C variant to TCR beta V- and J-gene trimming.

Notes on this clone: Its antigen is undetermined.

PCR amplification relied on 60 Vbeta primers (plus 13 Jbeta primers). TCRdb's copy holds only in-frame clones and misses some; the assay was immunoSEQ multiplex PCR. The sample table sets out some 160,000 clones. The sequence derives from a man aged 25 to 40 in good health and CMV-seronegative. The sequenced material came from PBMCs. The chain joins TRBV28 to TRBJ2-1; D might be TRBD2 (6 bases). For the CDR3, the DNA is TGTGCCAGCACCGAGTGGGGAGGATCAGGCAATGAGCAGTTCTTC. This sequence encodes CASTEWGGSGNEQFF.